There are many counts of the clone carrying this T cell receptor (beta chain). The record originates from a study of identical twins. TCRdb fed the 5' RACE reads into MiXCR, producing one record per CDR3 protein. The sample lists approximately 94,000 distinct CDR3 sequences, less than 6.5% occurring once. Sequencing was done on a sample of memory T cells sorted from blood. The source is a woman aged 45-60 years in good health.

For the CDR3, the DNA is TGCGCCAGCAGCCAATTAGCAGGCGCTAATGAAAAACTGTTTTTT. This codes for CASSQLAGANEKLFF. The chain has TRBV4-1 and TRBJ1-4; D is unclear. This CDR3 is built from 15 residues. Germline V gene data show CDR1 as MGHRA and CDR2 as YSYEKL. Trimming left V 2 bases short and J 3 bases short, with 10 bases between.